This is a list of T cell receptor beta chains from one sample in a study of blood T cell repertoires in COVID-19. Produced via immunoSEQ multiplex PCR; TCRdb's table is partial and in-frame only. The sample has 56,000 or so clones, 75% to 95% seen once. Sequencing was performed on peripheral blood. These receptors were taken from a man in his forties or fifties with active COVID-19. Both conserved end residues are part of each CDR3. The D gene is left open where the match is weak. Size is stated for part of the rows, as once, few or many counts, or as a class when the clone is expanded.

.,TRBD1,TRBJ1-4,TRBV4-3,TGCGCCAGCAGCCAAGTATGGCAGGGGGCTAATGAAAAACTGTTTTTT,CASSQVWQGANEKLFF
.,.,TRBJ2-3,TRBV5-5,TGTGCCAGCACTGGCGCGGGCACAGATACGCAGTATTTT,CASTGAGTDTQYF
.,TRBD1,TRBJ2-7,TRBV7-2,TGTGCCAGCAGCTCCCCGACAGGGAATACCTACGAGCAGTACTTC,CASSSPTGNTYEQYF
.,.,TRBJ2-7,TRBV5-4,TGTGCCAGCAGCTTGTCTCCCGAGTGGGGGGTAACGGACGAGCAGTACTTC,CASSLSPEWGVTDEQYF
.,.,TRBJ1-3,TRBV9,TGTGCCAGCAGCGTAGACAGGTCTGGAAACACCATATATTTT,CASSVDRSGNTIYF
.,TRBD1,TRBJ2-7,TRBV19,TGTGCCAGTAGTATTAAAGGGGGCGGCGAGCAGTACTTC,CASSIKGGGEQYF
.,TRBD1,TRBJ2-1,TRBV4-3,TGCGCCAGCAGCCAGGCCCCGGGACAGGGGTGGAATGAGCAGTTCTTC,CASSQAPGQGWNEQFF
.,.,TRBJ2-2,TRBV5-1,TGCGCCAGCAGCTGGGGGGGCAACACCGGGGAGCTGTTTTTT,CASSWGGNTGELFF
once,.,TRBJ2-5,TRBV2,TGTGCCAGCAGAGAGGCCAGCCAAGAGACCCAGTACTTC,CASREASQETQYF
.,.,TRBJ1-3,TRBV28,TGTGCCAGCAGTTTAGTAGCGGGGTGGAACGGAAACACCATATATTTT,CASSLVAGWNGNTIYF
.,.,TRBJ2-1,TRBV5-1,TGCGCCAGCAGCTCAGCTCAGGTTGATAGTGAGCAGTTCTTC,CASSSAQVDSEQFF
.,.,TRBJ2-1,TRBV27,TGTGCCAGCACAGGCTACAATGAGCAGTTCTTC,CASTGYNEQFF
once,.,TRBJ1-4,TRBV12-3/TRBV12-4,TGTGCCAGCAGTTCACAGATTAATGAAAAACTGTTTTTT,CASSSQINEKLFF
once,.,TRBJ2-2,TRBV10-1,TGCGCCAGCAGTCGAGTTACCACCGGGGAGCTGTTTTTT,CASSRVTTGELFF
.,TRBD2,TRBJ2-7,TRBV6-2/TRBV6-3,TGTGCCAGCAGTTACTACGGCGGGGGAGCCGAGCAGTACTTC,CASSYYGGGAEQYF
.,.,TRBJ2-2,TRBV15,TGTGCCACCAGCGTGAGAGCCGGGGAGCTGTTTTTT,CATSVRAGELFF
.,TRBD1,TRBJ2-7,TRBV7-9,TGTGCCAGCAGCGAAGGGACAGCCGAGCAGTACTTC,CASSEGTAEQYF
.,TRBD1,TRBJ2-7,TRBV5-6,TGTGCCAGCAGCCTCCGACAGGGGACGTACGAGCAGTACTTC,CASSLRQGTYEQYF
.,.,TRBJ2-1,TRBV7-9,TGTGCCAGCAGCTTAGCGGACTCACATCTGTTCTTC,CASSLADSHLFF
.,TRBD2,TRBJ2-7,TRBV7-2,TGTGCCAGCAGCTTAACTAGCGGGGGGTCCTACGAGCAGTACTTC,CASSLTSGGSYEQYF
once,.,TRBJ1-4,TRBV19,TGTGCCAGTAGTTGGGGCAGGGGAGAAACTAATGAAAAACTGTTTTTT,CASSWGRGETNEKLFF
once,.,TRBJ2-3,TRBV21-1,TGTGCCAGCAGCAGACTGTCGCCAGGGCCTCACACAGATACGCAGTATTTT,CASSRLSPGPHTDTQYF
once,TRBD1,TRBJ1-1,TRBV2,TGTGCCAGCAAGCCACAGGGGCCCACTGAAGCTTTCTTT,CASKPQGPTEAFF
.,TRBD1,TRBJ1-3,TRBV5-4,TGTGCCAGCAGTCACGGACAGGGGCTCTCTGGAAACACCATATATTTT,CASSHGQGLSGNTIYF
once,.,TRBJ2-1,TRBV10-3,TGTGCCATCAGTGACCGAGCGGGACAAACCTACAATGAGCAGTTCTTC,CAISDRAGQTYNEQFF
.,TRBD2,TRBJ2-1,TRBV4-3,TGCGCCAGCAGCCGAAAGATAGCGGGGGGGTACAATGAGCAGTTCTTC,CASSRKIAGGYNEQFF
.,.,TRBJ1-2,TRBV28,TGTGCCAGCAGTAGTCGGGGAGAGGACTATGGCTACACCTTC,CASSSRGEDYGYTF
.,TRBD2,TRBJ2-7,TRBV7-6,TGTGCCAGCAGCTTACTAGCGGGGGGAAGCGAGCAGTACTTC,CASSLLAGGSEQYF
.,TRBD1,TRBJ2-6,TRBV28,TGTGCCAGCAGCGTGGGACAGGGCCTCTCTGGGGCCAACGTCCTGACTTTC,CASSVGQGLSGANVLTF
.,TRBD2,TRBJ2-1,TRBV2,TGTGCCAGCACTAGGACTAGCGGTTACAATGAGCAGTTCTTC,CASTRTSGYNEQFF
.,.,TRBJ2-5,TRBV6-6,TGTGCCAGCAGTTCCACCCGGGGGGAGACCCAGTACTTC,CASSSTRGETQYF
.,.,TRBJ2-1,TRBV5-4,TGTGCCAGCAGCTTGCCCGTGAAGGGGGATGAGCAGTTCTTC,CASSLPVKGDEQFF
.,.,TRBJ2-1,TRBV12-1,TGTGCCAGCAGCTTTCCGGGCTGGGGGGGGCCCCCTTTAGGCTCCTACAATGAGCAGTTCTTC,CASSFPGWGGPPLGSYNEQFF
.,TRBD1,TRBJ2-5,TRBV2,TGTGCCAGCAGTGGGACAGGGGGAAAAGGAGAGACCCAGTACTTC,CASSGTGGKGETQYF
.,.,TRBJ1-1,TRBV28,TGTGCCAGTCTCCCTTCGGGGGGCGCCACTGAAGCTTTCTTT,CASLPSGGATEAFF
.,.,TRBJ2-7,TRBV7-2,TGTGCCAGCAGCTCGGACAGACCCTACGAGCAGTACTTC,CASSSDRPYEQYF
few,TRBD1,TRBJ1-5,TRBV19,TGTGCCAGCCGCGGGGACAGGAATCAGCCCCAGCATTTT,CASRGDRNQPQHF
.,TRBD1,TRBJ2-3,TRBV6-6,TGTGCCAGCAGTTACTCAGCAGGGGGCTGGGATACGCAGTATTTT,CASSYSAGGWDTQYF
.,TRBD2,TRBJ2-2,TRBV10-2,TGCGCCAGCAGGAAGAGGGCGGGAGTGGTCGGGGAGCTGTTTTTT,CASRKRAGVVGELFF
.,.,TRBJ2-5,TRBV24-1,TGTGCCACCAGTGATCCCGGGACATGGGAGTCTCGGGAGACCCAGTACTTC,CATSDPGTWESRETQYF
.,TRBD1,TRBJ2-1,TRBV19,TGTGCCAGTCGGGGGACAGGGTTGAACAATGAGCAGTTCTTC,CASRGTGLNNEQFF
.,.,TRBJ1-1,TRBV19,TGTGCCAGTAGTCGCCCGTGGGCCAAGATGAACACTGAAGCTTTCTTT,CASSRPWAKMNTEAFF
.,.,TRBJ1-2,TRBV30,TGTGCCTGCACGCTGGGACACCTACTTTTCTATGGCTACACCTTC,CACTLGHLLFYGYTF
.,.,TRBJ1-2,TRBV9,TGTGCCAGCAGCGTATCGTCTTCAGGGTTAGGCTACACCTTC,CASSVSSSGLGYTF
.,.,TRBJ1-1,TRBV2,TGTGCCAGCATGGGCTGGGCCGCTGAAGCTTTCTTT,CASMGWAAEAFF
.,TRBD2,TRBJ2-7,TRBV4-2,TGTGCCAGCAGCCTCGGACTAGCGGGGGGGTTTGGTAACGAGCAGTACTTC,CASSLGLAGGFGNEQYF
.,.,TRBJ2-7,TRBV9,TGTGCCAGCAGCCCCTCGGGGACACACTCCTACGAGCAGTACTTC,CASSPSGTHSYEQYF
.,.,TRBJ1-1,TRBV6-5,TGTGCCAGCAGTTACTCATCAGGGGTGAACACTGAAGCTTTCTTT,CASSYSSGVNTEAFF
.,TRBD1,TRBJ2-3,TRBV28,TGTGCCAGCGCTACAGGGGGCGCCCCGCAGTATTTT,CASATGGAPQYF
.,TRBD2,TRBJ2-7,TRBV5-1,TGCGCCAGCAGCCGGGAAAGCGGGGCCGAATACGAGCAGTACTTC,CASSRESGAEYEQYF
once,TRBD2,TRBJ2-5,TRBV7-8,TGTGCCAGCAGCCCAGGCTGGGCGGGGGGCCGTCAAGAGACCCAGTACTTC,CASSPGWAGGRQETQYF
.,.,TRBJ2-3,TRBV5-1,TGCGCCAGCAGCTTCCGGGACACAGATACGCAGTATTTT,CASSFRDTDTQYF
.,TRBD1,TRBJ1-2,TRBV4-2,TGTGCCAGCAGCCAAGGATTTGGGGCCGACAGGGTTGTGAGTGGCTACACCTTC,CASSQGFGADRVVSGYTF
.,TRBD1,TRBJ1-2,TRBV7-2,TGTGCCAGCAGCCGGGACAGGGGGTTATACTACACCTTC,CASSRDRGLYYTF
.,.,TRBJ2-3,TRBV9,TGTGCCAGCAGCGTAGAGGACAGAAGCACAGATACGCAGTATTTT,CASSVEDRSTDTQYF
.,TRBD1,TRBJ2-2,TRBV27,TGTGCCAGCAGTTTATACTCGGGACAGGGGGCGTTTAACGGGGAGCTGTTTTTT,CASSLYSGQGAFNGELFF
.,.,TRBJ1-5,TRBV2,TGTGCCAGCAGGGGGGGAGGGCCCCAGCATTTT,CASRGGGPQHF